Listed below are T cell receptor beta chains from one sample, sequenced in a study of T cells in localized non-small cell lung cancer. Generated by immunoSEQ multiplex PCR, the TCRdb table keeps only in-frame clones and is missing some. The sample contains 900 to 1,100 clones, approximately 35% of which appear only once. The sequenced sample was normal lung tissue next to the tumor, obtained before any cancer treatment. Every receptor here comes from a woman aged 40-69 years with stage II squamous cell lung carcinoma. Both conserved end residues are part of each CDR3. Fields, in order: J gene, V gene, clone size, D gene, CDR3 DNA, CDR3 protein. The D gene is left open where the match is weak. Clone size is shown for a subset of rows, as once, few, many or a class of expanded clone.

>TRBJ2-1|TRBV11-3|few|TRBD1
TGTGCCAGCAGCTCCTGGACAGGGGGCAATGAGCAGTTCTTC
CASSSWTGGNEQFF
>TRBJ2-5|TRBV11-3|few|TRBD1
TGTGCCAGCAGCTTAGTGACAGGGAAAGAGACCCAGTACTTC
CASSLVTGKETQYF
>TRBJ1-5|TRBV19|.|.
TGTGCCAGTAGTGGGGCGGAACAGGGGCCCCAGCATTTT
CASSGAEQGPQHF
>TRBJ2-7|TRBV28|.|TRBD1
TGTGCCAGCAGTTTCTTTCCGGGACAGGGATACCTAACCTACGAGCAGTACTTT
CASSFFPGQGYLTYEQYF
>TRBJ1-1|TRBV6-7|few|.
TGTGCCAGCAGTTACTCGCGGCAGGATCCTGAAGCTTTCTTT
CASSYSRQDPEAFF
>TRBJ2-5|TRBV7-1|.|.
TGTGCCAGCAGTCCTTTCTCGGGTCAAGAGACCCAGTACTTC
CASSPFSGQETQYF
>TRBJ1-3|TRBV6-8|.|.
TGTGCCATCAAGCTAGCGACCTTCTCTGGAAACACCATATATTTT
CAIKLATFSGNTIYF
>TRBJ1-1|TRBV19|few|TRBD1
TGTGCCAGTAGTTCAGGGACAGGTGCCTTGAACACTGAAGCTTTCTTT
CASSSGTGALNTEAFF
>TRBJ2-1|TRBV6-8|few|.
TGTGCCAGCAGTTACCGGTGGAATGAGCAGTTCTTC
CASSYRWNEQFF
>TRBJ1-1|TRBV6-8|.|TRBD1
TGTGCCATCAGTAATTCAGGGGGCACTGAAGCTTTCTTT
CAISNSGGTEAFF
>TRBJ2-6|TRBV19|few|.
TGTGCCAGTAGTCCCTTCGGCATTCTTTCTGGGGCCAACGTCCTGACTTTC
CASSPFGILSGANVLTF
>TRBJ2-3|TRBV4-1|medium-sized|.
TGCGCCAGCAGCCAAACGGAGGGCCGCACAGATACGCAGTATTTT
CASSQTEGRTDTQYF
>TRBJ2-2|TRBV4-1|.|TRBD1
TGCGCCAGCAGCCAAGATAAGACAGGGCTCACCGGGGAGCTGTTTTTT
CASSQDKTGLTGELFF
>TRBJ2-3|TRBV30|few|.
TGTGCCTGGACTAGGGCAGATACGCAGTATTTT
CAWTRADTQYF
>TRBJ1-1|TRBV6-8|.|.
TGTGCCAGCAGTCCCCGGGGCAGGAACACTGAAGCTTTCTTT
CASSPRGRNTEAFF
>TRBJ2-3|TRBV11-3|few|TRBD2
TGTGCCAGCAGCTTGCTTGGCGGGAGGGCGGATACGCAGTATTTT
CASSLLGGRADTQYF
>TRBJ1-4|TRBV4-1|large|TRBD1
TGCGCCAGCAGCCGTACCCCGGGACAGGGGGAGTCATTGGGTGAAAAACTGTTTTTT
CASSRTPGQGESLGEKLFF
>TRBJ2-3|TRBV9|few|.
TGTGCCAGCAGCGTAGCTAACGTGGTCCCAGATACGCAGTATTTT
CASSVANVVPDTQYF
>TRBJ2-7|TRBV11-3|few|.
TGTGCCAGCAGCCCCCGAGAGGACCCCTCCTACGAGCAGTACTTC
CASSPREDPSYEQYF
>TRBJ1-3|TRBV6-8|.|TRBD1
TGTGCCAGCAGTCCTCAGGGGGGGGCGACGGGAAACACCATATATTTT
CASSPQGGATGNTIYF
>TRBJ2-1|TRBV11-3|few|.
TGTGCCAGCAGCTTAGATTGGGGATCCCATGAGCAGTTCTTC
CASSLDWGSHEQFF
>TRBJ1-5|TRBV9|medium-sized|.
TGTGCCAGCAGTGATCCCGATAGCAATCAGCCCCAGCATTTT
CASSDPDSNQPQHF
>TRBJ1-1|TRBV4-1|.|.
TGCGCCAGCAGCCAACCCCAGGGAGAAGCTTTCTTT
CASSQPQGEAFF
>TRBJ2-7|TRBV30|.|.
TGTGCCCAAGGACTCGCGTCCTACGAGCAGTACTTC
CAQGLASYEQYF
>TRBJ2-7|TRBV1|few|.
TGCGCCAGCAGCCAAGATAGAAGCGCTTATTCCTACGAGCAGTACTTC
CASSQDRSAYSYEQYF
>TRBJ2-5|TRBV6-8|.|.
TGTGCCAGCAGTTACCTTGGGGGAGGGGGTGAGACCCAGTACTTC
CASSYLGGGGETQYF
>TRBJ1-4|TRBV29-1|.|.
TGCAGCGTCATGGGGGAGTCAGCAACTAATGAAAAACTGTTTTTT
CSVMGESATNEKLFF
>TRBJ2-7|TRBV5-1|.|.
TGCGCCAGCAGCTTGAGGGCGGGAAAGGGCGAGCAGTACTTC
CASSLRAGKGEQYF
>TRBJ2-7|TRBV9|medium-sized|.
TGTGCCAGCACCCCCCTGGGGTCCTACGAGCAGTACTTC
CASTPLGSYEQYF
>TRBJ1-2|TRBV6-8|medium-sized|.
TGTGCCAGCAGTTACTCGGGTAGGGAAGCGAATGGCTACACCTTC
CASSYSGREANGYTF
>TRBJ1-1|TRBV5-1|few|.
TGCGCCAGCAGGACTCGGGACACCCAGAACACTGAAGCTTTCTTT
CASRTRDTQNTEAFF
>TRBJ1-1|TRBV29-1|.|.
TGCAGCGCCATGGCAGGGAGTACTGAAGCTTTCTTT
CSAMAGSTEAFF
>TRBJ2-5|TRBV28|.|.
TGTGCCAGCAGTCCCCGGGCCCGGGAAGAGACCCAGTACTTC
CASSPRAREETQYF
>TRBJ2-1|TRBV29-1|.|TRBD1
TGCAGCGTTGCGGGGACAGCCCTAAAGGATGAGCAGTTCTTC
CSVAGTALKDEQFF
>TRBJ2-3|TRBV19|.|.
TGTGCCAGTAGTCTCCACCTGGCCTCCGATACGCAGTATTTT
CASSLHLASDTQYF
>TRBJ1-1|TRBV6-8|few|.
TGTGCCAGCAGGCAACAGGGCCCGAACACTGAAGCTTTCTTT
CASRQQGPNTEAFF
>TRBJ1-4|TRBV30|.|TRBD1
TGTGCCTGGAGTGGGGGACAGGGGACAACTAATGAAAAACTGTTTTTT
CAWSGGQGTTNEKLFF
>TRBJ2-3|TRBV4-1|few|.
TGCGCCAGCAGCCAAGAGTGGCCAGATACGCAGTATTTT
CASSQEWPDTQYF
>TRBJ1-2|TRBV19|.|.
TGTGCCAGTAGTCGGGGCTATGGCTACACCTTC
CASSRGYGYTF
>TRBJ2-2|TRBV19|.|TRBD1
TGTGCCAGTGGCCGGGACAGTATCACCGGGGAGCTGTTTTTT
CASGRDSITGELFF
>TRBJ2-3|TRBV6-8|medium-sized|.
TGTGCCAGCAGTCCCTCCGAGGAAGCGCAAAACACAGATACGCAGTATTTT
CASSPSEEAQNTDTQYF
>TRBJ2-7|TRBV11-3|.|TRBD2
TGTGCCAGCAGCCCCGATGGGGGGGTAGGCTACGAGCAGTACTTC
CASSPDGGVGYEQYF
>TRBJ1-1|TRBV19|.|.
TGTGCTAGTAGTAGTCGGGGGTCTCGCGATCCAGCTTTCTTT
CASSSRGSRDPAFF